In its sample, the clone carrying this TCR beta chain was seen a few times. Its antigen remains unknown. Unique molecular identifiers tagged individual cDNA molecules. Via MiXCR, TCRdb re-called the 5' RACE reads, giving one row per CDR3 protein. This table has some 64,000 distinct CDR3 sequences, about 12% appearing once. Trimming took 4 bases from V and 6 from J, leaving 11 bases between them. The CDR3 loop spans 13 amino acids. CDR1 SGHTA and CDR2 FQGNSA come from the germline V gene. The sample comes from a study of early T cells in non-severe SARS-CoV-2 infection. On the study more broadly: Whole-blood bulk RNA, unsorted, was sequenced, and chains were unpaired. Study-wide findings and caveats: CD4 and private specificities were missed by VDJdb matching, which favored anti-spike CD8 responses.

The receptor comes from an adult who was a healthcare worker with PCR-confirmed SARS-CoV-2 infection or an uninfected control (not recorded which). The sequenced sample was whole blood. The chain recombines TRBV7-2 with TRBJ2-3; weak D call: TRBD2 (5 bases). The CDR3 DNA reads as TGTGCCAGCAGCTGGCTTAGCGCTGATACGCAGTATTTT. Translating it yields CASSWLSADTQYF.